This T cell receptor (beta chain) derives from a study of T cells in Graves' hyperthyroidism and ophthalmopathy. V was clipped by 3 bases and J by 2 bases, with 14 bases between them. The CDR3 spans 16 residues. From germline, CDR1 is SGHTA and CDR2 FQGTGA. Not enrolled were patients with uncontrolled infection, other autoimmune disease, pregnancy or lactation. This clonotype was recorded a few times. Regions amplified from RNA transcripts were the TCR beta CDR3 regions. Using the HTBI primer set, a first-round RT-PCR was run on the TCR CDR3. In TCRdb, the multiplex PCR reads were re-called with MiXCR into one record per CDR3 protein. This sample has roughly 700,000 distinct CDR3 sequences, with 17% found just once.

Sequenced material: blood. The chain combines TRBV7-3 with TRBJ2-1, with D maybe TRBD1 (6 bases). This TCR was sampled from a man over 45 with Graves' hyperthyroidism. The CDR3 coding sequence is TGTGCCAGCAGCTTTACAGGGAAATCACCCTACAATGAGCAGTTCTTC. Its translation: CASSFTGKSPYNEQFF. The full variable domain, rest sourced from reference TRBV7-3 and TRBJ2-1, is GAGVSQTPSNKVTEKGKYVELRCDPISGHTALYWYRQSLGQGPEFLIYFQGTGAADDSGLPNDRFFAVRPEGSVSTLKIQRTERGDSAVYLCASSFTGKSPYNEQFFGPGTRLTVL.